These 9 T cell receptor beta chains were all obtained from the same sample, sequenced in a study of Ad26.COV2.S vaccination and SARS-CoV-2 variants. This table comes from immunoSEQ multiplex PCR, and its TCRdb copy is limited to in-frame clones, with some not included. Found here are about 180,000 clones, roughly 89% of them singletons; the top ten hold around 6.3%. The starting material was peripheral blood, obtained after recovery from COVID-19. All receptors derive from a human donor who had recovered from COVID-19.

This sequence joins TRBV30 and TRBJ1-4, with a weak D call TRBD1 (6 bases). V was cut by 0 bases and J by 3 bases, with 11 bases left in between. CDR1 is GTSNPN, CDR2 SVGIG, per germline (reference sequence). The length of the CDR3 is 15 residues. CDR3 loop: CAWSVGRGSNEKLFF. The DNA of the CDR3 is TGTGCCTGGAGTGTCGGCAGGGGTTCTAATGAAAAACTGTTTTTT.

In its sample, this clone was seen a few times. The V gene is TRBV4-1, the J gene TRBJ2-1; D not resolved. The CDR3 runs 13 residues. Trimming cost V 0 bases and J 10 bases, with 10 bases left between them. The germline V gene encodes CDR1 MGHRA and CDR2 YSYEKL. This chain's CDR3 is CASSQEGEDEQFF. CDR3 sequence (DNA): TGCGCCAGCAGCCAAGAAGGCGAAGACGAGCAGTTCTTC.

The gene calls are TRBV7-2 and TRBJ1-1, with a tentative D call TRBD1 (6 bases). In germline, CDR1 is SGHTA, CDR2 FQGNSA. The CDR3 totals 16 residues. Deletions cut 4 bases from V and 6 bases from J, with 21 bases between. The CDR3 is CASSSGLGQGSAEAFF. The CDR3 nucleotides read TGTGCCAGCAGCTCCGGTCTCGGCCAGGGGAGCGCTGAAGCTTTCTTT.

The chain carries TRBV30 and TRBJ1-6; 9 bases fit TRBD1. V was pared by 2 bases and J by 3 bases, with 2 bases of the junction left unmatched. Per the germline V gene, CDR1 is GTSNPN and CDR2 is SVGIG (reference sequence). This CDR3 contains 15 residues. The CDR3 DNA sequence: TGTGCCTGGAGTACAGGGGGCTTCTATAATTCACCCCTCCACTTT. It is translated as CAWSTGGFYNSPLHF.

The chain has TRBV30 and TRBJ1-2, with D maybe TRBD1 (5 bases). V shed 2 bases and J shed 7 bases, with 14 bases lying between them. The germline V gene encodes CDR1 GTSNPN and CDR2 SVGIG (reference sequence). The CDR3 runs to 13 residues. CDR3 residues: CAWSPRGVGGYTF. The CDR3 DNA reads as TGTGCCTGGAGTCCAAGGGGCGTGGGTGGCTACACCTTC.

This sequence joins TRBV6-1 and TRBJ2-3, with D uncertain. This CDR3 region has 15 residues. Per germline, CDR1 MNHNS and CDR2 SASEGT. V was shortened by 1 base and J by 0 bases, with 8 bases between the two germline ends. The CDR3 DNA reads as TGTGCCAGCAGTGAAGGTCTAACTAGCACAGATACGCAGTATTTT. Amino acids: CASSEGLTSTDTQYF.

The chain is built from TRBV2 and TRBJ2-4; a possible D gene is TRBD1 (5 bases). Trimming took 6 bases from V and 0 from J, leaving 15 bases between them. Germline CDR1 SNHLY, CDR2 FYNNEI. CDR3 length equals 16 residues. CDR3 nucleotides: TGTGCCAGCAGGAACTACCAGGGCTTAGCCAAAAACATTCAGTACTTC. Translating it yields CASRNYQGLAKNIQYF.

The chain's CDR3 is CASSPRGGRDSPLHF. DNA of the CDR3: TGTGCCAGCAGCCCTCGGGGGGGAAGGGATTCACCCCTCCACTTT. V and J are TRBV7-3 and TRBJ1-6; a weak D match, TRBD1 (5 bases). CDR3 size: 15 residues. Germline loops: CDR1 SGHTA, CDR2 FQGTGA. The V end lost 5 bases, the J end lost 8 bases, and 16 bases lay between the germline ends.

CDR3 protein: CASSLQGFSGNTIYF. In nucleotides, the CDR3 is TGTGCCAGCAGTCTACAGGGCTTTTCAGGAAACACCATATATTTT. This chain joins TRBV27 and TRBJ1-3, with D possibly matching TRBD1 (6 bases). The CDR3 runs 15 residues. Trimming left V 5 bases short and J 4 bases short, with 15 bases between. Germline-derived CDR1 and CDR2 are MNHEY and SMNVEV (reference sequence).